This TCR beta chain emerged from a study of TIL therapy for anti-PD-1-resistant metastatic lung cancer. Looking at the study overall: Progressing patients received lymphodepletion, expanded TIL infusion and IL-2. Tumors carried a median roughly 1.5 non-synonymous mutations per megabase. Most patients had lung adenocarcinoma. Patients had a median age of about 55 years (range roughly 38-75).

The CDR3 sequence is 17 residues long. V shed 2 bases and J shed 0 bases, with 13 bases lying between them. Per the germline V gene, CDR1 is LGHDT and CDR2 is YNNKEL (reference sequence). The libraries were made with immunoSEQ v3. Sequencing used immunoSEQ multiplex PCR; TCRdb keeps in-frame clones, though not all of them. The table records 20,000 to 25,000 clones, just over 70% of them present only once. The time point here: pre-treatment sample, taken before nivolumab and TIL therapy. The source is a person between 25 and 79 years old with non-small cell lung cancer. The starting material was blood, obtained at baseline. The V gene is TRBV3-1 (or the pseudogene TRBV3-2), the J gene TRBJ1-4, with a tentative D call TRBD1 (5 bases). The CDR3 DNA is TGTGCCAGCAGCCAAACCAGGCAGGGCACAACTAATGAAAAACTGTTTTTT. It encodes CASSQTRQGTTNEKLFF.